This T cell receptor beta chain was sequenced in a study of T cell changes during pregnancy in multiple sclerosis. The CDR3 has 14 residues. Germline V gene data show CDR1 as GTSNPN and CDR2 as SVGIG (reference sequence). V was cut by 2 bases and J by 2 bases, with 12 bases left in between. Repertoires were generated with immunoSEQ multiplex PCR, while TCRdb's copy carries only in-frame clones and drops some. Found here are roughly 40,000 clones, 90% to 95% of them singletons; the top ten hold 7.8%. The starting material was CD8+ T cells from peripheral blood mononuclear cells, obtained before pregnancy. This chain links TRBV30 with TRBJ2-5; D gene unclear. The source is a female donor with multiple sclerosis, enrolled in a pregnancy study. The CDR3 DNA reads as TGTGCCTGGAGTTTTGGCGGCGAACAAGAGACCCAGTACTTC. Protein sequence: CAWSFGGEQETQYF. The full variable domain, its missing parts supplied by reference TRBV30 and TRBJ2-5, is SQTIHQWPATLVQPVGSPLSLECTVEGTSNPNLYWYRQAAGRGLQLLFYSVGIGQISSEVPQNLSASRPQDRQFILSSKKLLLSDSGFYLCAWSFGGEQETQYFGPGTRLLVL.